A single sample is the source of the 26 T cell receptor beta chains below, sequenced in a study of blood T cells in healthy people across ages. The authors ran a second PCR of 7 to 11 cycles using a sample-barcoded 5' primer and a J-beta primer mix. Via MiXCR, TCRdb re-called the 5' RACE reads, giving one row per CDR3 protein. Among some 700,000 distinct CDR3 sequences listed, about 24% were seen once. Material for sequencing was blood. These receptor sequences come from a man aged 70 or older in good health.

Only a few counts were recorded for this clonotype. The rearrangement joins TRBV29-1 to TRBJ2-3; 7 positions agree with TRBD1. This CDR3 is 14 amino acids long. The germline V gene encodes CDR1 SQVTM and CDR2 ANQGSEA. V trimming: 7 bases; J trimming: 3 bases; junction bases outside the gene matches: 10. The chain's CDR3 is CSADDRVGTDTQYF. The CDR3 DNA sequence: TGCAGCGCCGACGACAGGGTTGGAACAGATACGCAGTATTTT.

The chain employs TRBV11-1 and TRBJ1-1; D remains unclear. The CDR3 is 15 amino acids. Germline V gene sequence: CDR1 SGHAT, CDR2 FQDESV (reference sequence). V shed 2 bases and J shed 0 bases, with 10 bases lying between them. Here the CDR3 DNA reads TGTGCCAGCAGCTTAAACGCAGTCGTGAACACTGAAGCTTTCTTT. This codes for CASSLNAVVNTEAFF.

This clonotype has a handful of counts. The junction and the germline gene differ at one end; a read error may be behind it. This rearrangement joins TRBV9 to TRBJ1-6; D is ambiguous. There are 15 residues in the CDR3. Germline V gene data show CDR1 as SGDLS and CDR2 as YYNGEE. The CDR3 DNA reads as TGTGCCAGCAGCGTAGACCCCGAACCTAATTCACCCCTCCACTTC. Protein: CASSVDPEPNSPLHF.

The chain employs TRBV20-1 and TRBJ2-5, with D perhaps TRBD2 (6 bases). The CDR3 spans 16 residues. Per germline, CDR1 DFQATT and CDR2 SNEGSKA (reference sequence). V lost 0 bases and J lost 2, with 16 bases in between. CDR3 nucleotides: TGCAGTGCTAGAGATATCAGGAGGGGAGAGCAAGAGACCCAGTACTTC. It translates to CSARDIRRGEQETQYF.

Regarding this clonotype: The junction departs from the called germline gene at one end, perhaps through a read error. The CDR3: CASSVEGQSEAFF. CDR3 DNA sequence: TGTGCCAGCAGCGTAGAGGGACAGTCTGAAGCTTTCTTT. The chain employs TRBV11-2 and TRBJ1-1; TRBD1 matches 7 bases. CDR1 and CDR2 from the germline V gene are SGHAT and FQNNGV. The CDR3 length is 13 residues. The entire variable domain, with the rest obtained from reference TRBV11-2 and TRBJ1-1, is as follows: EAGVAQSPRYKIIEKRQSVAFWCNPISGHATLYWYQQILGQGPKLLIQFQNNGVVDDSQLPKDRFSAERLKGVDSTLKIQPAKLEDSAVYLCASSVEGQSEAFFGQGTRLTVV.

The rearrangement joins TRBV2 to TRBJ1-2, with 7 bases lining up with TRBD1. Losses at the gene ends were 7 bases for V and 1 base for J; bases not matched to a gene: 3. Per the germline V gene, CDR1 is SNHLY and CDR2 is FYNNEI. This CDR3 contains 13 residues. The DNA for the CDR3 is TGTGCCAGCAATCGGGACAGTAACTATGGCTACACCTTC. The encoded protein is CASNRDSNYGYTF.

J is TRBJ1-1 and V is TRBV15; 7 nucleotides match TRBD1. Trimming at V came to 0 bases and at J to 4 bases, leaving 11 bases not matched to a gene. Germline CDR1 LNHNV, CDR2 YYDKDF (reference sequence). This CDR3 is 17 amino acids long. CDR3 sequence (DNA): TGTGCCACCAGCAGAGACCCAAGGGGGCTAATAGCCACTGAAGCTTTCTTT. Its translation: CATSRDPRGLIATEAFF.

This clonotype has more than one count but fewer than ten. V is TRBV7-3 and J is TRBJ2-1, with 8 bases aligning to TRBD2. Germline V lookup: CDR1 SGHTA, CDR2 FQGTGA. The junction had 8 bases not matched to a gene; V was cut back by 1 base and J by 0 bases. The length of the CDR3 is 18 residues. The CDR3 loop reads CASSLKVTSDLSYNEQFF. In DNA, the CDR3 is TGTGCCAGCAGCTTAAAGGTGACTAGCGACCTCTCCTACAATGAGCAGTTCTTC.

The table lists this clonotype with many counts. This rearrangement joins TRBV28 to TRBJ1-1; TRBD1 matches at 10 bases. Germline-derived CDR1 and CDR2 are MDHEN and SYDVKM. The trim removed 6 bases at V and 8 bases at J, leaving 12 bases unmatched. This CDR3 comprises 15 residues. The CDR3 region has the DNA TGTGCCAGCAGCTGGAATCAGGGACAGGGGTCCGAAGCTTTCTTT. It translates to CASSWNQGQGSEAFF.

The chain recombines TRBV20-1 with TRBJ2-3, with D tentatively TRBD2 (5 bases). Per the germline V gene, CDR1 is DFQATT and CDR2 is SNEGSKA (reference sequence). The V gene lost 5 bases and the J gene lost 2 bases, with 14 bases spanning the gap. CDR3 length: 14 residues. The CDR3 region is CSADLDSYTDTQYF. In DNA form, the CDR3 reads TGCAGTGCTGATTTGGACTCGTACACAGATACGCAGTATTTT.

This chain links TRBV5-1 with TRBJ1-2, with a possible D match to TRBD1 (6 bases). The CDR3 length is 15 residues. Trimming cost V 3 bases and J 4 bases, with 16 bases left between them. Looked up from germline, CDR1 is SGHRS and CDR2 is YFSETQ. CDR3 loop: CASSSIRDKGYGYTF. The CDR3 DNA reads as TGCGCCAGCAGCTCCATCCGGGACAAAGGCTATGGCTACACCTTC.

This clonotype was counted only a few times. This rearrangement joins TRBV28 to TRBJ2-5; 8 nucleotides agree with TRBD2. Losses at the gene ends were 7 bases for V and 0 bases for J; bases not matched to a gene: 7. The CDR3 has 15 residues. Germline values: CDR1 MDHEN, CDR2 SYDVKM. The CDR3 spells CASKVGGGYQETQYF. CDR3 bases: TGTGCCAGCAAGGTCGGCGGGGGGTACCAAGAGACCCAGTACTTC.

This chain connects TRBV5-1 to TRBJ2-5; 8 bases line up with TRBD1. This CDR3 contains 13 residues. J lost 6 bases, V lost 3 bases, and 4 bases had no gene match. Germline CDR1 SGHRS, CDR2 YFSETQ. CDR3 bases: TGCGCCAGCAGCTCGGACAGGGCCCAGACCCAGTACTTC. Translated: CASSSDRAQTQYF.

The rearrangement links TRBV7-6 to TRBJ2-5; D perhaps matches TRBD2 (6 bases). The germline V gene encodes CDR1 SGHVS and CDR2 FNYEAQ. Trimming stripped 5 bases from V and 5 bases from J, with 21 bases between. This CDR3 comprises 16 residues. Here the CDR3 DNA reads TGTGCCAGCAGCCCGACCCAAACGGGGGACGGGGAGACCCAGTACTTC. Translating it yields CASSPTQTGDGETQYF.

The V gene is TRBV29-1, the J gene TRBJ2-1; the match to TRBD2 covers 10 bases. V dropped 8 bases and J dropped 7; count of bases not matched to a gene: 8. The CDR3 runs 13 residues. Germline loops: CDR1 SQVTM, CDR2 ANQGSEA. CDR3 nucleotide sequence: TGCAGCCACCGGACTAGCGGAGGGAATGAGCAGTTCTTC. It yields the protein CSHRTSGGNEQFF.

This clonotype was detected only a few times. V is TRBV5-1 and J is TRBJ2-3; D is unclear. This CDR3 contains 15 residues. V was shortened by 1 base and J by 6 bases, with 15 bases between the two germline ends. Germline lookup yields CDR1 SGHRS and CDR2 YFSETQ. The CDR3 here is CASSLSPQAADTQYF. In DNA form, the CDR3 reads TGCGCCAGCAGCTTGTCCCCCCAAGCCGCGGATACGCAGTATTTT.

This chain uses TRBV12-3 or TRBV12-4 with TRBJ1-5, with 12 bases identical to TRBD1. This CDR3 is 18 amino acids long. V shed 7 bases and J 3 bases; nucleotides not matched to a gene: 13. The CDR3 loop is CASISSLGTGGFNQPQHF. CDR3 bases: TGTGCCAGCATCTCCTCCCTCGGGACAGGGGGCTTCAATCAGCCCCAGCATTTT.

The rearrangement joins TRBV20-1 to TRBJ2-5; TRBD2 agrees at 8 bases. With the DNA end fitting TRBJ2-7 better, the J assignment may be wrong. Germline lookup yields CDR1 DFQATT and CDR2 SNEGSKA (reference sequence). This CDR3 spans 13 amino acids. The CDR3: CSATTGGGYEQYF. The CDR3 DNA reads TGCAGTGCTACTACGGGAGGGGGCTACGAGCAGTACTTC.

This clonotype has a handful of counts. J is TRBJ2-1 and V is TRBV12-3 or TRBV12-4; D perhaps matches TRBD2 (7 bases). V lost 11 bases, J lost 1 base, and 15 bases lay in between. The CDR3 has 14 residues. The chain's CDR3 is CAGGRGGSYNEQFF. The CDR3 coding sequence is TGTGCCGGGGGGAGGGGGGGTTCCTACAATGAGCAGTTCTTC.

This clonotype was seen at least ten times. The chain employs TRBV29-1 and TRBJ1-1, with unresolved D. Germline loops: CDR1 SQVTM, CDR2 ANQGSEA. The CDR3 is 9 residues long. The CDR3 loop is CPQETEAFF. CDR3 DNA: TGCCCTCAAGAGACTGAAGCTTTCTTT.

At least ten counts were recorded for this clonotype. The chain employs TRBV19 and TRBJ2-7; D possibly corresponds to TRBD1 (5 bases). The CDR3 spans 14 residues. V lost 3 bases, J lost 1 base, and 10 bases lay in between. Per germline, CDR1 LNHDA and CDR2 SQIVND (reference sequence). CDR3 bases: TGTGCCAGTAGTATTTATCAGGGATCCTACGAGCAGTACTTC. Residues: CASSIYQGSYEQYF.

This clonotype was found a few times. The V and J genes are TRBV4-1 and TRBJ2-1, with D hard to call. This CDR3 has 17 residues. Germline loops: CDR1 MGHRA, CDR2 YSYEKL. V was cut by 4 bases and J by 3 bases, with 19 bases left in between. The CDR3 loop is CASSRDDEVRYYNEQFF. The CDR3 DNA sequence: TGCGCCAGCAGCCGTGATGATGAGGTCAGATACTACAATGAGCAGTTCTTC.

The CDR3, as DNA: TGCGCCAGCAAAGGGACAGGCGGAATGAACACTGAAGCTTTCTTT. It translates to CASKGTGGMNTEAFF. The chain couples TRBV5-1 to TRBJ1-1; 8 nucleotides match TRBD1. J was trimmed by 0 bases and V by 6 bases; bases with no gene match: 7. The V gene's germline CDR1 is SGHRS and CDR2 YFSETQ. This CDR3 has 15 amino acids.

This clonotype was seen only a few times. J is TRBJ2-3 and V is TRBV6-5; TRBD1 agrees at 11 bases. CDR1 and CDR2 from the germline V gene are MNHEY and SVGAGI. With V trimmed by 0 bases and J by 14 bases, 4 bases remained unmatched. This CDR3 comprises 13 residues. The DNA of the CDR3 is TGTGCCAGCAGTTACTCGGGACAGGGGGGACGGTATTTT. It yields the protein CASSYSGQGGRYF.

This clonotype was picked up a small number of times. The rearrangement uses TRBV10-3 and TRBJ1-4; TRBD1 might be the D (6 bases). Trimming cost V 6 bases and J 4 bases, with 15 bases left between them. CDR1 ENHRY and CDR2 SYGVKD come from the germline V gene. CDR3 length: 15 amino acids. CDR3 residues: CAIRAEDRSNEKLFF. Written as DNA, the CDR3 is TGTGCCATCAGGGCCGAAGACAGGAGTAATGAAAAACTGTTTTTT.

This clonotype was seen a few times. The chain employs TRBV7-6 and TRBJ2-1; D gene unclear. Germline lookup yields CDR1 SGHVS and CDR2 FNYEAQ. V was cut by 5 bases and J by 1 base, with 12 bases left in between. There are 15 residues in the CDR3. The CDR3 DNA is TGTGCCAGCAGCCTCAATGGATATTCCTACAATGAGCAGTTCTTC. It is translated as CASSLNGYSYNEQFF.